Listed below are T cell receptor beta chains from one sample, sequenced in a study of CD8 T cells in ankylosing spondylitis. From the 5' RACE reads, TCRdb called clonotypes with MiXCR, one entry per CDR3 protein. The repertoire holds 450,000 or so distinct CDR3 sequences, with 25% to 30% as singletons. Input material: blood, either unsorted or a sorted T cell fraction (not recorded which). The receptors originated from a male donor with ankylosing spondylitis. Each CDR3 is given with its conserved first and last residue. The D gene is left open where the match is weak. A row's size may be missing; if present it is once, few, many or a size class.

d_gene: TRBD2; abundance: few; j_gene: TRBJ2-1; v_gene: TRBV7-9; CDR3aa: CASSLGSGSHNEQFF; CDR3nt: TGTGCCAGCAGCTTGGGGAGCGGGAGCCACAATGAGCAGTTCTTC
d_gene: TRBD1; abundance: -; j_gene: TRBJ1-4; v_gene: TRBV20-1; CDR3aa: CSATGGLNEKLFF; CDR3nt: TGCAGTGCCACAGGGGGACTAAATGAAAAACTGTTTTTT
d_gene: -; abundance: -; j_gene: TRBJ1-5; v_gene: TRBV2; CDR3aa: CASSGSDGSNQPQHF; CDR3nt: TGTGCCAGCAGTGGATCAGATGGGAGCAATCAGCCCCAGCATTTT
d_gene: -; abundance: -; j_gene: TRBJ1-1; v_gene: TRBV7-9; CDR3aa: CASSPSQAARGTEAFF; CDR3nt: TGTGCCAGCAGCCCCTCTCAGGCAGCCCGTGGCACTGAAGCTTTCTTT
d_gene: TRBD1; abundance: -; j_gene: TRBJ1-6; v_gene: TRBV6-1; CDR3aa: CASSGTGVSPLHF; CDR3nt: TGTGCCAGCTCCGGGACAGGGGTTTCACCCCTCCACTTT
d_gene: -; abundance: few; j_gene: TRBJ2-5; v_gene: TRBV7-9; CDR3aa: CASSLKAGETQYF; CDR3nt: TGTGCCAGCAGCTTAAAGGCGGGGGAGACCCAGTACTTC
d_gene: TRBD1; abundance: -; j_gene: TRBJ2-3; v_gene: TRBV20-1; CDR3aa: CSARARGRADTQYF; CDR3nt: TGCAGTGCTAGAGCCAGGGGGAGAGCAGATACGCAGTATTTT
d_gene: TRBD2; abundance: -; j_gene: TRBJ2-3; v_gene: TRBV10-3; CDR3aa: CAISEGTSEPDTQYF; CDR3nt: TGTGCCATCAGTGAAGGGACTAGCGAGCCAGATACGCAGTATTTT
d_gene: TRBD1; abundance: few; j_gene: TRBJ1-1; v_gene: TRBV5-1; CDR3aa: CASSITGTANTEAFF; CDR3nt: TGCGCCAGCAGCATAACCGGGACAGCGAACACTGAAGCTTTCTTT
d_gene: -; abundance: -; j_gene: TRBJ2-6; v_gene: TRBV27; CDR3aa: CASSQIYPLISGANVLTF; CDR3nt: TGTGCCAGCAGTCAAATATACCCCCTCATCTCTGGGGCCAACGTCCTGACTTTC
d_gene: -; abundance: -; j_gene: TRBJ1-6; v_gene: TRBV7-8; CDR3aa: CASSLEGTENSPLHF; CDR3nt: TGTGCCAGCAGCTTAGAAGGGACGGAGAATTCACCCCTCCACTTT
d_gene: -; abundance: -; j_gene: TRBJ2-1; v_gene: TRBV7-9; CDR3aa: CASSSSGRNNEQFF; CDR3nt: TGTGCCAGCAGCTCCTCAGGGAGAAACAATGAGCAGTTCTTC
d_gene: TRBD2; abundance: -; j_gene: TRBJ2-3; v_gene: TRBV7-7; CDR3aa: CASSPVAGSTDTQYF; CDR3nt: TGTGCCAGCAGCCCAGTAGCGGGGTCCACAGATACGCAGTATTTT
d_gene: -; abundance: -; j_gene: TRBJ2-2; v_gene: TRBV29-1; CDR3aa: CSADTGNTGELFF; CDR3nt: TGCAGCGCCGACACAGGGAACACCGGGGAGCTGTTTTTT
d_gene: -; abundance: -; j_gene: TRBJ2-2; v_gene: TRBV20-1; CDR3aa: CSTTVTNTGELFF; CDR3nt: TGCAGTACGACGGTAACGAACACCGGGGAGCTGTTTTTT
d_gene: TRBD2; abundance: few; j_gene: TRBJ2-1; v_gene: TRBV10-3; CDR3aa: CAISSGTSGSYNEQFF; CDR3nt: TGTGCCATCAGTTCCGGGACTAGCGGCTCCTACAATGAGCAGTTCTTC
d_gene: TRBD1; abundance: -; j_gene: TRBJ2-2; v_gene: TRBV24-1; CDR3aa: CATSDLPGGQGPGELFF; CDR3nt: TGTGCCACCAGTGATTTGCCAGGAGGACAGGGCCCCGGGGAGCTGTTTTTT
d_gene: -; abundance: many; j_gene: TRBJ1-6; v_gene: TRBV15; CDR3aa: CATSVGQNNSPLHF; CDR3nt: TGTGCCACCAGCGTAGGACAGAATAATTCACCCCTCCACTTT
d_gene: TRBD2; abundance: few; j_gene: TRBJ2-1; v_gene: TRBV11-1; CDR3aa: CASSYGLAGEGEQFF; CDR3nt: TGTGCCAGCAGCTACGGACTAGCGGGGGAGGGTGAGCAGTTCTTC
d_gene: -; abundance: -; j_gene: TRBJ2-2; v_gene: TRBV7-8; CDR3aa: CASSLKGWTGELFF; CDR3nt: TGTGCCAGCAGCTTAAAGGGGTGGACCGGGGAGCTGTTTTTT
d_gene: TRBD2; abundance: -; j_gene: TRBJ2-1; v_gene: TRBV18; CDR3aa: CASSPVLRGRVYNEQFF; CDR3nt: TGTGCCAGCTCCCCCGTACTTCGGGGGAGGGTATACAATGAGCAGTTCTTC
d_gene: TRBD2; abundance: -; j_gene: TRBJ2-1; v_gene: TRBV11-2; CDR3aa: CASSPTRLAGGGNEQFF; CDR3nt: TGTGCCAGCAGCCCCACTCGACTAGCGGGAGGAGGGAATGAGCAGTTCTTC
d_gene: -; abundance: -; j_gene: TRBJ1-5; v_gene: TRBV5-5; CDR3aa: CPSSPDGFDQPQHF; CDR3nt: TGTCCCAGCAGCCCGGACGGATTCGATCAGCCCCAGCATTTT
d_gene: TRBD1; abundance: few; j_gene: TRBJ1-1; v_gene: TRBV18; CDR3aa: CASSKQGLNTEAFF; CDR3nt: TGTGCCAGCTCTAAACAGGGGTTGAACACTGAAGCTTTCTTT
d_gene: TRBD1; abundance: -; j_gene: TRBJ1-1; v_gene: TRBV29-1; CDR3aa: CSVEDRGVTEAFF; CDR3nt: TGCAGCGTTGAGGACAGGGGGGTAACTGAAGCTTTCTTT
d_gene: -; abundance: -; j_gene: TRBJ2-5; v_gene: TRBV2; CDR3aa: CASGVAEETQYF; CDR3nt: TGTGCCAGTGGCGTGGCGGAAGAGACCCAGTACTTC